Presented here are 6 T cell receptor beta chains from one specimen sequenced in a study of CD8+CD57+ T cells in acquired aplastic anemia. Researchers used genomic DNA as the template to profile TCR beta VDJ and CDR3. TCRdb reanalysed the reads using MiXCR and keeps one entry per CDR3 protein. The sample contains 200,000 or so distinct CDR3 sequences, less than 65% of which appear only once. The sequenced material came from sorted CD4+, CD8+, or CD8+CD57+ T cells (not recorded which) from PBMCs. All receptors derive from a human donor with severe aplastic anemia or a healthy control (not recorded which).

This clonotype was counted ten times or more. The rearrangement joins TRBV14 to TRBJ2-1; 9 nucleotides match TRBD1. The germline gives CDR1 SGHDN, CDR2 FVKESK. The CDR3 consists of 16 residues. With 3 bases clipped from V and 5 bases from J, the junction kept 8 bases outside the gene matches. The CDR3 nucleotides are TGTGCCAGCAGCCACCCGCCGGGACAGGGCGACAATGAGCAGTTCTTC. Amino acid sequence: CASSHPPGQGDNEQFF.

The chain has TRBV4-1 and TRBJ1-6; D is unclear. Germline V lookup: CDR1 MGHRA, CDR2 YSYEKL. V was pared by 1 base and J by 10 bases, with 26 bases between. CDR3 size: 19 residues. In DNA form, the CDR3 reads TGCGCCAGCAGCCAAGTGAAGACGGAGCTTGGGTTATCAGAATCACCCCTCCACTTT. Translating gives CASSQVKTELGLSESPLHF.

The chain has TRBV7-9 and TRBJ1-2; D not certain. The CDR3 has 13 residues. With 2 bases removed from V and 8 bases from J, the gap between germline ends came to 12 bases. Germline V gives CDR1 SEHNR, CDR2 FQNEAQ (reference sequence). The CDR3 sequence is CASSLPAQGGYTF. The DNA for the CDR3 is TGTGCCAGCAGCTTACCCGCTCAAGGCGGCTACACCTTC. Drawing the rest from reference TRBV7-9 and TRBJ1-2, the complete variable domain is DTGVSQNPRHKITKRGQNVTFRCDPISEHNRLYWYRQTLGQGPEFLTYFQNEAQLEKSRLLSDRFSAERPKGSFSTLEIQRTEQGDSAMYLCASSLPAQGGYTFGSGTRLTVV.

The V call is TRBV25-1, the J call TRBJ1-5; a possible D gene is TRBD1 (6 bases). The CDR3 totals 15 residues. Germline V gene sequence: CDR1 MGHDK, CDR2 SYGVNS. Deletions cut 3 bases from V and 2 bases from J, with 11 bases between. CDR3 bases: TGTGCCAGCAGTGAGGGGGGCATTGGCAATCAGCCCCAGCATTTT. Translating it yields CASSEGGIGNQPQHF.

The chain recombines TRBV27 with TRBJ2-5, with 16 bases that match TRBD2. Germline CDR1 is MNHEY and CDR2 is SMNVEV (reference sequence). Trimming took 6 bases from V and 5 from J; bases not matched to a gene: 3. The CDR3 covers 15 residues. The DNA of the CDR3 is TGTGCCAGCAGGGGACTAGCGGGAGGGTGGGAGACCCAGTACTTC. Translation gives CASRGLAGGWETQYF.

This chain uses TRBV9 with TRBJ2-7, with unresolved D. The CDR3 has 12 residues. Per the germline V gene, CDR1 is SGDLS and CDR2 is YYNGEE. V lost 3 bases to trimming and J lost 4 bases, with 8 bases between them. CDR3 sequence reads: CASSEDGYEQYF. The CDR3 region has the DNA TGTGCCAGCAGCGAGGACGGATACGAGCAGTACTTC.